Listed here are 29 T cell receptor beta chains from one sample, sequenced in a study of cytomegalovirus exposure and HLA in healthy donors. Profiling relied on immunoSEQ multiplex PCR, and the TCRdb table lists in-frame clones only, not all of them. Altogether approximately 230,000 clones are present, more than 75% being singletons, with the ten largest covering more than 10%. The sample comprised PBMCs. These receptor sequences come from a man aged 18 to 30 in good health and CMV-seropositive.

V is TRBV7-6 and J is TRBJ2-4; TRBD2 aligns across 7 bases. The CDR3 is 16 amino acids. Germline-derived CDR1 and CDR2 are SGHVS and FNYEAQ. With 5 bases clipped from V and 6 bases from J, the junction kept 13 bases outside the gene matches. CDR3 DNA sequence: TGTGCCAGCAGCGCGGACGCTAGCGGAGCCGTAAACATTCAGTACTTC. Amino acid sequence: CASSADASGAVNIQYF.

The chain uses TRBV9 and TRBJ1-1; D call uncertain. The length of the CDR3 is 13 residues. The V gene's germline CDR1 is SGDLS and CDR2 YYNGEE. V was pared by 3 bases and J by 1 base, with 7 bases between. The CDR3 DNA is TGTGCCAGCAGCGCCGCTGGGAACACTGAAGCTTTCTTT. Translated: CASSAAGNTEAFF. Full variable domain (outside the CDR3, taken from reference TRBV9 and TRBJ1-1): DSGVTQTPKHLITATGQRVTLRCSPRSGDLSVYWYQQSLDQGLQFLIQYYNGEERAKGNILERFSAQQFPDLHSELNLSSLELGDSALYFCASSAAGNTEAFFGQGTRLTVV.

This chain links TRBV30 with TRBJ1-3; D is undetermined. The germline V gene encodes CDR1 GTSNPN and CDR2 SVGIG (reference sequence). Trimming cost V 0 bases and J 0 bases, with 9 bases left between them. The CDR3 covers 15 residues. The CDR3 here is CAWSVLGISGNTIYF. The CDR3 nucleotides read TGTGCCTGGAGTGTACTCGGGATCTCTGGAAACACCATATATTTT.

The rearrangement uses TRBV5-6 and TRBJ1-2; TRBD1 matches 8 bases. Germline V CDR1 and CDR2: SGHDT, YYEEEE. The length of the CDR3 is 15 residues. Trimming took 0 bases from V and 5 from J; bases not matched to a gene: 6. CDR3 DNA: TGTGCCAGCAGCTTGGCCGACAGGGGAGAATATGGCTACACCTTC. Translation gives CASSLADRGEYGYTF.

V usage is TRBV18 and J usage is TRBJ2-3, with 8 bases lining up with TRBD2. With V trimmed by 5 bases and J by 2 bases, 3 bases remained unmatched. The CDR3 sequence is 14 residues long. Germline loops: CDR1 KGHSH, CDR2 LQKENI. The CDR3 nucleotides read TGTGCCAGCTCATTAGCGGGACTCACAGATACGCAGTATTTT. Its translation is CASSLAGLTDTQYF.

V gene TRBV6-1 combines with J gene TRBJ2-5; D gene uncertain. Germline V gene sequence: CDR1 MNHNS, CDR2 SASEGT. Deletions cut 6 bases from V and 5 bases from J, with 13 bases between. This CDR3 is built from 13 residues. The CDR3 reads CASRPGLRETQYF. The CDR3 coding sequence is TGTGCCAGCAGGCCGGGTCTGCGGGAGACCCAGTACTTC.

In its sample, this clone was seen a few times. This sample also contains other DNA sequences that code for the same CDR3. V gene TRBV5-1 combines with J gene TRBJ2-7; D not resolved. This CDR3 has 14 residues. CDR1 is SGHRS, CDR2 YFSETQ, per germline. Trimming left V 0 bases short and J 0 bases short, with 7 bases between. Here the CDR3 DNA reads TGCGCCAGCAGCTTGGATGGCAGCTCCTACGAGCAGTACTTC. It translates to CASSLDGSSYEQYF.

This chain uses TRBV29-1 with TRBJ2-6; possibly TRBD1 for D (5 bases). The V and J ends lost 5 bases and 1 base respectively, with 15 bases between them. Germline loops: CDR1 SQVTM, CDR2 ANQGSEA. This CDR3 is built from 16 residues. The CDR3 reads CSVQAGIISGANVLTF. CDR3 in DNA: TGCAGCGTTCAGGCAGGGATCATATCTGGGGCCAACGTCCTGACTTTC.

This sequence joins TRBV27 and TRBJ1-2, with 8 nucleotides matching TRBD1. The CDR3 consists of 18 residues. The trim removed 6 bases at V and 0 bases at J, leaving 15 bases unmatched. Germline-derived CDR1 and CDR2 are MNHEY and SMNVEV (reference sequence). CDR3 coding DNA: TGTGCCAGCAGCCTTACCGGGACAGGTGGCCCCACTAACTATGGCTACACCTTC. Translated, it gives CASSLTGTGGPTNYGYTF.

The chain carries TRBV11-2 and TRBJ2-7; D gene uncertain. Looked up from germline, CDR1 is SGHAT and CDR2 is FQNNGV. The V and J ends lost 1 base and 0 bases respectively, with 13 bases between them. The CDR3 spans 16 residues. The DNA of the CDR3 is TGTGCCAGCAGCTTAGTCGGCGGTTTCACCTCCTACGAGCAGTACTTC. This gives the protein CASSLVGGFTSYEQYF.

The chain links TRBV4-1 to TRBJ2-7, with TRBD2 identical over 10 bases. The CDR3 extends over 15 amino acids. The trim removed 3 bases at V and 3 bases at J, leaving 5 bases unmatched. Germline assignment: CDR1 MGHRA and CDR2 YSYEKL. In nucleotides, the CDR3 is TGCGCCAGCAGCCAGGAATTAGCGGGAGGCTACGAGCAGTACTTC. Protein product: CASSQELAGGYEQYF.

This clone was counted a single time. DNA of the CDR3: TGTGCCAGCAGCCATCTTGACAGGGGGCGATATGGGCATGAGCAGTTCTTC. It is translated as CASSHLDRGRYGHEQFF. V usage is TRBV27 and J usage is TRBJ2-1; TRBD1 matches 10 bases. Germline trimming cut 6 bases from V and 8 bases from J; bases unmatched to any gene: 16. The CDR3 length is 17 residues. In germline, CDR1 is MNHEY, CDR2 SMNVEV (reference sequence).

This CDR3 reads CASSLAGASYNEQFF. The CDR3 coding sequence is TGCGCCAGCAGCTTGGCGGGGGCGTCCTACAATGAGCAGTTCTTC. The chain employs TRBV5-1 and TRBJ2-1; tentatively, D is TRBD1 or TRBD2 (6 bases each). The germline V gene has CDR1 SGHRS and CDR2 YFSETQ. The CDR3 spans 15 residues. The V end was cut by 0 bases, the J end by 1 base, with 8 bases between. Complete variable domain (other parts from reference TRBV5-1 and TRBJ2-1): KAGVTQTPRYLIKTRGQQVTLSCSPISGHRSVSWYQQTPGQGLQFLFEYFSETQRNKGNFPGRFSGRQFSNSRSEMNVSTLELGDSALYLCASSLAGASYNEQFFGPGTRLTVL.

V is TRBV20-1 and J is TRBJ1-1, with a weak D call TRBD1 (6 bases). Germline values: CDR1 DFQATT, CDR2 SNEGSKA (reference sequence). V was pared by 4 bases and J by 8 bases, with 11 bases between. This CDR3 contains 11 residues. The CDR3 loop reads CSATPGTEAFF. The CDR3 nucleotides read TGCAGTGCTACCCCCGGGACAGAAGCTTTCTTT.

This clone occurred once. This chain uses TRBV7-6 with TRBJ2-5; 8 bases align to TRBD1. J lost 4 bases, V lost 8 bases, and 9 bases had no gene match. The V gene's germline CDR1 is SGHVS and CDR2 FNYEAQ. The CDR3 covers 14 residues. CDR3 DNA sequence: TGTGCCAGCGTACAGGGGGGACGTCGAGAGACCCAGTACTTC. It translates to CASVQGGRRETQYF. Using reference TRBV7-6 and TRBJ2-5 for the parts outside the CDR3, the full variable domain is GAGVSQSPRYKVTKRGQDVALRCDPISGHVSLYWYRQALGQGPEFLTYFNYEAQQDKSGLPNDRFSAERPEGSISTLTIQRTEQRDSAMYRCASVQGGRRETQYFGPGTRLLVL.

This rearrangement joins TRBV7-2 to TRBJ2-7; D tentatively reads TRBD1 or TRBD2 (5 bases each). V was cut by 5 bases and J by 3 bases, with 17 bases left in between. Germline V gene sequence: CDR1 SGHTA, CDR2 FQGNSA. The CDR3 spans 15 residues. CDR3 DNA sequence: TGTGCCAGCAGCAAACCGGGGCTACCTAGCTACGAGCAGTACTTC. This sequence encodes CASSKPGLPSYEQYF.

The chain carries TRBV13 and TRBJ2-1; TRBD2 agrees at 8 bases. With 1 base clipped from V and 4 bases from J, the junction kept 6 bases outside the gene matches. Germline CDR1 PRHDT, CDR2 FYEKMQ (reference sequence). The CDR3 is 16 residues long. CDR3 sequence: CASSLAFSGMYNEQFF. For the CDR3, the DNA is TGTGCCAGCAGCTTAGCCTTTAGCGGGATGTACAATGAGCAGTTCTTC.

The J gene is TRBJ2-1, the V gene TRBV6-1, with a tentative D call TRBD2 (6 bases). CDR3 size: 13 residues. V was trimmed by 6 bases and J by 10 bases, leaving 16 bases between them. Germline V lookup: CDR1 MNHNS, CDR2 SASEGT. The CDR3 DNA is TGTGCCAGCAGAGACTTCAGACGGGGGGAGCAGTTCTTC. Translating gives CASRDFRRGEQFF.

This chain joins TRBV10-3 and TRBJ2-7; no clear D gene. V shed 6 bases and J shed 3 bases, with 18 bases lying between them. CDR3 length equals 15 residues. Germline CDR1 reads ENHRY; CDR2 reads SYGVKD. CDR3 DNA sequence: TGTGCCATCAGCTTGGGCCCAACAGCCGACTACGAGCAGTACTTC. As protein: CAISLGPTADYEQYF.

The J gene is TRBJ1-5, the V gene TRBV7-2; D may be TRBD1 (6 bases). The germline CDR1 and CDR2 sequences are SGHTA and FQGNSA. CDR3 length: 15 amino acids. V dropped 5 bases and J dropped 1 base, with 12 bases sitting between them. For the CDR3, the DNA is TGTGCCAGCAGCCCAGCACAGGGAAGCAATCAGCCCCAGCATTTT. It codes for CASSPAQGSNQPQHF.

The rearrangement links TRBV5-1 to TRBJ2-1, with D maybe TRBD2 (5 bases). This CDR3 is 16 amino acids long. Germline lookup yields CDR1 SGHRS and CDR2 YFSETQ. The ends were cut back, 1 base at V and 0 bases at J, with 11 bases in the middle. CDR3 in DNA: TGCGCCAGCAGCTTGTTTAGCGTGAGCTCCTACAATGAGCAGTTCTTC. The encoded protein is CASSLFSVSSYNEQFF.

The chain employs TRBV28 and TRBJ1-2; maybe TRBD1 (5 bases). The V gene lost 8 bases and the J gene lost 0 bases, with 16 bases spanning the gap. Germline-derived CDR1 and CDR2 are MDHEN and SYDVKM. The CDR3 covers 15 residues. In nucleotides, the CDR3 is TGTGCCAGCCTTGTCCAGACAGAAGCTAACTATGGCTACACCTTC. It yields the protein CASLVQTEANYGYTF.

The chain recombines TRBV7-8 with TRBJ2-7; a possible D gene is TRBD1 (6 bases). In germline, CDR1 is SGHVS, CDR2 FQNEAQ. Trimming pared 1 base from V and 6 bases from J, leaving 10 bases between. This CDR3 comprises 13 residues. In DNA, the CDR3 is TGTGCCAGCAGCTTAGACAGGGTTCCCGAGCAGTACTTC. Its protein is CASSLDRVPEQYF.

The chain uses TRBV19 and TRBJ2-1, with TRBD2 matching over 7 bases. Trimming took 7 bases from V and 9 from J; bases not matched to a gene: 6. Germline loops: CDR1 LNHDA, CDR2 SQIVND (reference sequence). The CDR3 has 12 amino acids. The CDR3 nucleotides are TGTGCCAGTACCGCTAGCGGTCTTGAGCAGTTCTTC. Translating it yields CASTASGLEQFF. The full variable domain, its missing parts supplied by reference TRBV19 and TRBJ2-1, is DGGITQSPKYLFRKEGQNVTLSCEQNLNHDAMYWYRQDPGQGLRLIYYSQIVNDFQKGDIAEGYSVSREKKESFPLTVTSAQKNPTAFYLCASTASGLEQFFGPGTRLTVL.

The V gene is TRBV19, the J gene TRBJ1-5; 10 bases line up with TRBD1. CDR3 size: 15 residues. CDR1 LNHDA and CDR2 SQIVND come from the germline V gene (reference sequence). The trim removed 7 bases at V and 7 bases at J, leaving 10 bases unmatched. CDR3 amino acids: CASNRDRGLRQPQHF. The CDR3 nucleotides are TGTGCCAGTAATCGGGACAGGGGCTTGAGGCAGCCCCAGCATTTT.

V usage is TRBV7-8 and J usage is TRBJ1-1, with a weak D call TRBD1 (6 bases). V was cut by 7 bases and J by 5 bases, with 11 bases left in between. The CDR3 covers 12 residues. Germline assignment: CDR1 SGHVS and CDR2 FQNEAQ. The CDR3 region is CASNSGVTEAFF. As DNA, the CDR3 is TGTGCCAGCAACTCAGGGGTTACTGAAGCTTTCTTT.

This clone was counted a few times. The chain is built from TRBV7-9 and TRBJ1-2; 7 bases line up with TRBD1. J lost 0 bases, V lost 4 bases, and 5 bases had no gene match. This CDR3 has 15 residues. CDR1 and CDR2 from the germline V gene are SEHNR and FQNEAQ (reference sequence). DNA of the CDR3: TGTGCCAGCAGCTGGGGACAGTCAGCTAACTATGGCTACACCTTC. The encoded protein is CASSWGQSANYGYTF. The entire variable domain, with the rest obtained from reference TRBV7-9 and TRBJ1-2, is as follows: DTGVSQNPRHKITKRGQNVTFRCDPISEHNRLYWYRQTLGQGPEFLTYFQNEAQLEKSRLLSDRFSAERPKGSFSTLEIQRTEQGDSAMYLCASSWGQSANYGYTFGSGTRLTVV.

V and J are TRBV10-2 and TRBJ2-4; the match to TRBD1 covers 9 bases. Looked up from germline, CDR1 is WSHSY and CDR2 is SAAADI. The ends lost 6 bases at V and 8 bases at J; junction bases unmatched: 5. The CDR3 extends over 13 amino acids. CDR3 amino acids: CASRPGQGYIQYF. CDR3 bases: TGCGCCAGCAGGCCGGGACAGGGCTACATTCAGTACTTC.

This clone was found once. The chain uses TRBV7-9 and TRBJ2-7; 8 bases are a match to TRBD2. V gave up 3 bases and J gave up 3 bases; unmatched junction bases: 7. CDR1 is SEHNR, CDR2 FQNEAQ, per germline (reference sequence). This CDR3 comprises 15 residues. In nucleotides, the CDR3 is TGTGCCAGCAGCTTCTATAGCGGGATAAGCTACGAGCAGTACTTC. This codes for CASSFYSGISYEQYF.